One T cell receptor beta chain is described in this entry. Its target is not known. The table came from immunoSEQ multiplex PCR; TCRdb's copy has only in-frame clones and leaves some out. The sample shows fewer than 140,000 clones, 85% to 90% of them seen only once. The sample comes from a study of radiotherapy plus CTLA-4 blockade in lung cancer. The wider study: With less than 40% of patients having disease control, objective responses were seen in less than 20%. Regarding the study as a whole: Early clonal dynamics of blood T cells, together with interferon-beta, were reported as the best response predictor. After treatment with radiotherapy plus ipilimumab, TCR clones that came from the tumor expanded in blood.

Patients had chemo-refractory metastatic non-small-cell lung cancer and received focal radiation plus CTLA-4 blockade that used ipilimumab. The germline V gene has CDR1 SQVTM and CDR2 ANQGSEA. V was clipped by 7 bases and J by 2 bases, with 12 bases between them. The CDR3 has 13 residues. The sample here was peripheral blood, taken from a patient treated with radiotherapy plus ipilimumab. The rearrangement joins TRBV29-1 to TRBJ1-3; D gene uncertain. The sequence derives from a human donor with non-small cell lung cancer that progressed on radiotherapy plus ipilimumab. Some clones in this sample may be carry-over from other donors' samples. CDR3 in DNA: TGCAGCGCCCGACAAGGTCCTGGAAACACCATATATTTT. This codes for CSARQGPGNTIYF.